The 8 T cell receptor beta chains reported below all come from one sample, sequenced in a study of blood T cell repertoires in COVID-19. The assay was immunoSEQ multiplex PCR, and TCRdb's table has in-frame clones only and misses some. The data show under 200,000 clones, about four fifths seen once. Sequenced sample: peripheral blood. The receptors come from a woman older than 75 with acute or convalescent COVID-19.

The chain carries TRBV7-9 and TRBJ1-3; D gene unclear. V lost 7 bases to trimming and J lost 4 bases, with 11 bases between them. This CDR3 region has 13 residues. Per the germline V gene, CDR1 is SEHNR and CDR2 is FQNEAQ (reference sequence). CDR3 loop: CASTPVGGNTIYF. DNA of the CDR3: TGTGCCAGCACCCCGGTCGGGGGAAACACCATATATTTT.

The gene calls are TRBV6-5 and TRBJ1-1; 9 bases are a match to TRBD1. The trim removed 6 bases at V and 4 bases at J, leaving 3 bases unmatched. The germline gives CDR1 MNHEY, CDR2 SVGAGI. The CDR3 loop spans 13 amino acids. The CDR3: CASRTGGVTEAFF. The CDR3 coding sequence is TGTGCCAGCAGAACAGGGGGCGTCACTGAAGCTTTCTTT.

V gene TRBV28 combines with J gene TRBJ2-3, with 9 bases lining up with TRBD1. Looked up from germline, CDR1 is MDHEN and CDR2 is SYDVKM. The CDR3 extends over 15 amino acids. J gave up 6 bases and V 4 bases, and 8 bases lay outside the gene matches. The CDR3 sequence: CASSSPGTGRDTQYF. CDR3 in DNA: TGTGCCAGCAGTTCTCCCGGGACAGGGAGGGATACGCAGTATTTT.

V and J are TRBV7-2 and TRBJ2-1; possibly TRBD1 for D (5 bases). The V end lost 5 bases, the J end lost 8 bases, and 22 bases lay between the germline ends. Germline lookup yields CDR1 SGHTA and CDR2 FQGNSA. There are 16 residues in the CDR3. The CDR3 here is CASSRLVTVLNDEQFF. The CDR3 DNA follows: TGTGCCAGCAGCCGCTTAGTGACAGTTTTGAACGATGAGCAGTTCTTC.

The chain uses TRBV9 and TRBJ2-2; 9 nucleotides align to TRBD2. The CDR3 consists of 15 residues. The germline V gene encodes CDR1 SGDLS and CDR2 YYNGEE. Unmatched junction bases numbered 5, after V lost 2 bases and J lost 6 bases. In DNA form, the CDR3 reads TGTGCCAGCAGCGTCGGCGGGACTAGCCCCGGGGAGCTGTTTTTT. Translating gives CASSVGGTSPGELFF.

The chain has TRBV19 and TRBJ2-7; 8 bases agree with TRBD1. Germline CDR1 is LNHDA and CDR2 is SQIVND (reference sequence). With 5 bases clipped from V and 2 bases from J, the junction kept 5 bases outside the gene matches. This CDR3 region has 14 residues. CDR3 in DNA: TGTGCCAGTAGTGAGACAGGGGTTCCCTACGAGCAGTACTTC. Protein sequence: CASSETGVPYEQYF.

This chain connects TRBV11-3 to TRBJ1-2, with 9 bases identical to TRBD1. Germline loops: CDR1 SGHNT, CDR2 YENEEA. V gave up 6 bases and J gave up 2 bases; unmatched junction bases: 10. The CDR3 runs to 16 residues. The CDR3 DNA is TGTGCCAGCAGGCCTCTCCGGGACAGGGAAAACTATGGCTACACCTTC. Its protein is CASRPLRDRENYGYTF.

The chain employs TRBV28 and TRBJ1-3; no definite D call. V was clipped by 7 bases and J by 4 bases, with 29 bases between them. This CDR3 has 19 amino acids. Germline loops: CDR1 MDHEN, CDR2 SYDVKM. The CDR3 reads CASTSIRSSLLVPGNTIYF. The CDR3 coding sequence is TGTGCCAGCACTTCCATCCGCTCCTCCCTTTTAGTCCCAGGAAACACCATATATTTT.